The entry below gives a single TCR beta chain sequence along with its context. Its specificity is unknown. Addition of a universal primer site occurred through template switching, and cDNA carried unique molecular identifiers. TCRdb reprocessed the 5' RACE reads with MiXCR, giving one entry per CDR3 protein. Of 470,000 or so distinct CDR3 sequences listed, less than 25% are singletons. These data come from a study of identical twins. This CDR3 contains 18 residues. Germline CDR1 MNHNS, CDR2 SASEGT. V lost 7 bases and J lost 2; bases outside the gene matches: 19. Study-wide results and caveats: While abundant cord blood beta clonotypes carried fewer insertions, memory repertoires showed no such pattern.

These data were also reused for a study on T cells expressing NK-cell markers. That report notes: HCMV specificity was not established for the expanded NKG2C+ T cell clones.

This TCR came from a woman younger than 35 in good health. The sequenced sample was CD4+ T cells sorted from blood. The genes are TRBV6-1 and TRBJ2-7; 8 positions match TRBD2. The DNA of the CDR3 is TGTGCCAGCAAGAAGAGTAGCGGGAACCCGAGGTCCCCCTACGAGCAGTACTTC. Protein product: CASKKSSGNPRSPYEQYF.